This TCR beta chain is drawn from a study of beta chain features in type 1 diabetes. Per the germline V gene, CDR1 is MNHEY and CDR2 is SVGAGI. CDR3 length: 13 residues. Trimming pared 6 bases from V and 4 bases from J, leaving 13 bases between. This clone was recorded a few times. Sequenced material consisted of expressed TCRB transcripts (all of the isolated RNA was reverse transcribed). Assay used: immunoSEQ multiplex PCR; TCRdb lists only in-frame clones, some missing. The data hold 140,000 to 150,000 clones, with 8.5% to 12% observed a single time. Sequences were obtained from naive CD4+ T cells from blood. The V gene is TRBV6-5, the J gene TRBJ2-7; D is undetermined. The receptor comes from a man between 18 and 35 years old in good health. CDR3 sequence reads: CASSPGQDYEQYF. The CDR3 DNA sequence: TGTGCCAGCAGCCCCGGTCAAGATTACGAGCAGTACTTC.